Sequencing of this T cell receptor beta chain was carried out in a study of TIL therapy for anti-PD-1-resistant metastatic lung cancer. The overall study: Progressing patients received lymphodepletion, expanded TIL infusion and IL-2. Median tumor mutation burden was 1.5 mutations per megabase.

CDR1 MRHNA and CDR2 SNTAGT come from the germline V gene. V shed 4 bases and J 6 bases; nucleotides not matched to a gene: 7. The CDR3 length is 15 residues. The immunoSEQ assay was v3. Clones were read by immunoSEQ multiplex PCR, and TCRdb kept only the in-frame ones, dropping some. Of 60,000 or so clones listed, around 69% were seen once; the top ten hold 6% to 8.5%. The time point was: pre-treatment sample, taken before nivolumab and TIL therapy. Enrollment ran from 2017 to January 2020. The sequencing used blood, collected at baseline. The receptor's source is a person between 25 and 80 years old with non-small cell lung cancer. The chain has TRBV6-4 and TRBJ1-5; TRBD1 matches at 9 bases. The CDR3 here is CASSGIQGAGQPQHF. The CDR3 DNA follows: TGTGCCAGCAGTGGGATACAGGGGGCAGGTCAGCCCCAGCATTTT.